The subject of this entry is one T cell receptor beta chain. The antigen is not known. Scientists ran DNA taken from cultured CD4+ T cells through the Oncomine TCR Beta short-read assay for sequencing. In this case, cultured CD4+ T cells provided the extracted genomic DNA. One entry per CDR3 protein results from TCRdb running MiXCR on the PCR reads. Of about 6,300 distinct CDR3 sequences detected, 33% appear once; the ten largest clones hold around 39%. Treatment indicated: roughly 10-day PBMC culture with coronavirus spike peptide pools or control peptides (ViraFEST assay). Those CD4+ T cells from the unexposed donor predate the COVID-19 pandemic (2011-2018). A few million PBMCs per well were cultured with roughly 9.6 IU/ml IL-2 and about 11 ug/ml peptide pools. By negative selection, CD4+ T cells were isolated once culture had run for 9 to 10 days. The data are from a study of vaccination and CD4 T cells after COVID-19.

CDR1 and CDR2 (germline): DFQATT, SNEGSKA (reference sequence). V was shortened by 6 bases and J by 7 bases, with 10 bases between the two germline ends. This CDR3 is built from 11 residues. Points from the study as a whole: Researchers report that a median roughly 85% of reactive clones in convalescent patients surfaced only post-vaccination.

The clonotype comes from a human donor in good health. This chain joins TRBV20-1 and TRBJ2-1; D call uncertain. Sequenced: CD4+ T cells from blood, cultured in vitro. The CDR3 DNA is TGCAGTGCAGCCCAGCCTAATGAGCAGTTCTTC. This translates into CSAAQPNEQFF.